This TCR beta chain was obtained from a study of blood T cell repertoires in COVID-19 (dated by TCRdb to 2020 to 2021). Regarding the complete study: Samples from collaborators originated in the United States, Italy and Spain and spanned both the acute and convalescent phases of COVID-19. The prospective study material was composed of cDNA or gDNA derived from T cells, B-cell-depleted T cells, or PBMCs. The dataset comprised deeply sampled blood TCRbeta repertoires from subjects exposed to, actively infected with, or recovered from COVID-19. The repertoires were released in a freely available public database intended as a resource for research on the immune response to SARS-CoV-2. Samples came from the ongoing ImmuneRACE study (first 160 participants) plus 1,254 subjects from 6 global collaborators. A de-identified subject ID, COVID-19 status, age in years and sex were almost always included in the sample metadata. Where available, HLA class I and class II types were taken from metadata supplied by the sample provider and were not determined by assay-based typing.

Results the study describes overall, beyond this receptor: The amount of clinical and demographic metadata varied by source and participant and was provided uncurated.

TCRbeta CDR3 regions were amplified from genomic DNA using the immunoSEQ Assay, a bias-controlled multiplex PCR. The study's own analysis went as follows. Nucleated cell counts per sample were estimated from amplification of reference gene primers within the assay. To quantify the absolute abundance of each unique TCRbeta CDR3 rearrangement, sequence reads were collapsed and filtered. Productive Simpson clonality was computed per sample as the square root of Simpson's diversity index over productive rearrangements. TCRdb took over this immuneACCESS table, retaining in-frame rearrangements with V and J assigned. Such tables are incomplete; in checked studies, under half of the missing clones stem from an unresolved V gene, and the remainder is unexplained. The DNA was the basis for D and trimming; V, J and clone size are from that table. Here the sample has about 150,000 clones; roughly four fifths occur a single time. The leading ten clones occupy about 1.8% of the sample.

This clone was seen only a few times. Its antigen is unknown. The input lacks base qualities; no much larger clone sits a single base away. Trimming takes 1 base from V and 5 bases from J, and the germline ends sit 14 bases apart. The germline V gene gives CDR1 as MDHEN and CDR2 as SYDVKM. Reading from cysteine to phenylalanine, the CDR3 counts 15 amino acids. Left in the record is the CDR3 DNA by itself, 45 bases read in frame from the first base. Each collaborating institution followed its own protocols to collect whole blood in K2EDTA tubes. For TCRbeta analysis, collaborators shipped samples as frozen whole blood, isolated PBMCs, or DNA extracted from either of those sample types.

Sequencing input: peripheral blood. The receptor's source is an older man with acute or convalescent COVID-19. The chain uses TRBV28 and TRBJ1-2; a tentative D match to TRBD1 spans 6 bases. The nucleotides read TGTGCCAGCAGTTTATACAATCAACAGGGATATGGCTACACCTTC. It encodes CASSLYNQQGYGYTF.